This T cell receptor (beta chain) was found in a study of blood T cell repertoires in COVID-19. About the research overall: Sites across the United States, Italy and Spain contributed samples from acute and convalescent COVID-19. PBMCs, B-cell-depleted T cells, or T cells provided the cDNA or gDNA that made up the material.

After removal of 3 bases from V and 5 bases from J, the junction contained 8 bases not matched to a gene. Germline V gene sequence: CDR1 KGHDR, CDR2 SFDVKD. This CDR3 has 18 amino acids. Some clones are missing from TCRdb's copy, which holds only in-frame ones; the method was immunoSEQ multiplex PCR. The sample yields about 140,000 clones, more than 85% seen once. The sequenced sample was peripheral blood. This clonotype originated in a human donor in a cohort sampled during active COVID-19. This chain connects TRBV24-1 to TRBJ2-3; 15 bases agree with TRBD2. CDR3 DNA: TGTGCCACCAGTGATCACCCCGGGACTAGCGGGGGGCTAGATACGCAGTATTTT. Translating it yields CATSDHPGTSGGLDTQYF.